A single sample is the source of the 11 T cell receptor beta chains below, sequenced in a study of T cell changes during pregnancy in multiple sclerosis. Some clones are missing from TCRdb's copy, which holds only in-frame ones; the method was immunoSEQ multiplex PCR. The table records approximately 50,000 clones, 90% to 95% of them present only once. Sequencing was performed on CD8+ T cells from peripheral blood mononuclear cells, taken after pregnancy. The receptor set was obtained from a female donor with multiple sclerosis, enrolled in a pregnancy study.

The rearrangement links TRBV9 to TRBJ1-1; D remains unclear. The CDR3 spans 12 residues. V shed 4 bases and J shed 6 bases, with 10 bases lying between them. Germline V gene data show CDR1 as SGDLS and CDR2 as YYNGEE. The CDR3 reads CASSPVESEAFF. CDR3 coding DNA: TGTGCCAGCAGCCCTGTGGAGTCTGAAGCTTTCTTT. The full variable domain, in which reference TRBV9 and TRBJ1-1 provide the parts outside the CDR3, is DSGVTQTPKHLITATGQRVTLRCSPRSGDLSVYWYQQSLDQGLQFLIQYYNGEERAKGNILERFSAQQFPDLHSELNLSSLELGDSALYFCASSPVESEAFFGQGTRLTVV.

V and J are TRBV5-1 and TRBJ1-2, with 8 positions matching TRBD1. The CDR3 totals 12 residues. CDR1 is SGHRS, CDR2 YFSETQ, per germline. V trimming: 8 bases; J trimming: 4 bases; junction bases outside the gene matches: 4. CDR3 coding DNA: TGCGCCAGTGGGACAGGCACCTATGGCTACACCTTC. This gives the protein CASGTGTYGYTF. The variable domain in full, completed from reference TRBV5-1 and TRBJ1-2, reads KAGVTQTPRYLIKTRGQQVTLSCSPISGHRSVSWYQQTPGQGLQFLFEYFSETQRNKGNFPGRFSGRQFSNSRSEMNVSTLELGDSALYLCASGTGTYGYTFGSGTRLTVV.

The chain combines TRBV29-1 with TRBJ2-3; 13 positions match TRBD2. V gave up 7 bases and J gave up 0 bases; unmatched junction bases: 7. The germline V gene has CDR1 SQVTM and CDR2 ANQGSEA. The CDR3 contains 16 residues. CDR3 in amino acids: CSAGLAGEKSTDTQYF. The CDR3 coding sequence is TGCAGCGCTGGACTAGCGGGGGAAAAAAGCACAGATACGCAGTATTTT.

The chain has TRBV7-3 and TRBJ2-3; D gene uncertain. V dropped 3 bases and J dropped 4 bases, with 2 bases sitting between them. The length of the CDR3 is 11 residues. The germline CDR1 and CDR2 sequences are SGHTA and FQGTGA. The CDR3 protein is CASSFADTQYF. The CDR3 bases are TGTGCCAGCAGCTTCGCAGATACGCAGTATTTT.

The CDR3 DNA is TGTGCCAGCAGTGACCCCCAATCAGCGGGGCTGCTGAACACTGAAGCTTTCTTT. Translation gives CASSDPQSAGLLNTEAFF. The rearrangement joins TRBV2 to TRBJ1-1; D is perhaps TRBD1 (5 bases). Trimming cost V 3 bases and J 0 bases, with 20 bases left between them. Germline V CDR1 and CDR2: SNHLY, FYNNEI. This CDR3 is built from 18 residues.

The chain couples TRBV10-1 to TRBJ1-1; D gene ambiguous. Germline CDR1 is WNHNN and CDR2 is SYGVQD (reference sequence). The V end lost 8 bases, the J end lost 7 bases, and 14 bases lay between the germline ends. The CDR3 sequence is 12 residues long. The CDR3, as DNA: TGCGCCAGCCTCGGACTGGCAGATGAAGCTTTCTTT. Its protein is CASLGLADEAFF.

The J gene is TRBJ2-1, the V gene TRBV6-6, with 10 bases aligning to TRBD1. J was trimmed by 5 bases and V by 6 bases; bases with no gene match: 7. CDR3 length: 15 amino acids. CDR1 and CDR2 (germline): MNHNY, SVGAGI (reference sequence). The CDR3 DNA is TGTGCCAGCAGCTTAGACAGGGGGCTAAACAATGAGCAGTTCTTC. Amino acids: CASSLDRGLNNEQFF.

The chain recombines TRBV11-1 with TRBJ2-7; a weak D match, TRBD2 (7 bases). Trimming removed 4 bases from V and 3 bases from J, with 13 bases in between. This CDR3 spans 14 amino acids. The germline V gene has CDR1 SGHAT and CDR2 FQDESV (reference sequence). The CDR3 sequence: CASSSEGGDYEQYF. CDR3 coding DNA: TGTGCCAGCAGCTCAGAAGGGGGGGACTACGAGCAGTACTTC.

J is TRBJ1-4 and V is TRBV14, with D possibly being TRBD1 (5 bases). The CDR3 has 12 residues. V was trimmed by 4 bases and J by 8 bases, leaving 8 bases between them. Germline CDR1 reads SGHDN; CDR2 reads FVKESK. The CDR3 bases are TGTGCCAGCAGCCCTGACAGAGAAAAACTGTTTTTT. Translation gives CASSPDREKLFF.

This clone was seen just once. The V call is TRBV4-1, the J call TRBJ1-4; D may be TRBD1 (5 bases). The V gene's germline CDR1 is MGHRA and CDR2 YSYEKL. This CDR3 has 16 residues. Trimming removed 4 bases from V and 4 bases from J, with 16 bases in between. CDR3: CASSPRLRDSNEKLFF. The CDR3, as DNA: TGCGCCAGCAGCCCCCGATTGAGAGACAGTAATGAAAAACTGTTTTTT.

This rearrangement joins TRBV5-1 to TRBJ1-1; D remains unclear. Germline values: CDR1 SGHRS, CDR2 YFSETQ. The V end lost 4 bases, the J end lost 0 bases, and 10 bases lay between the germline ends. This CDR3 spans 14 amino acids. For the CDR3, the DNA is TGCGCCAGCAGCCACGGGGAGTTGAACACTGAAGCTTTCTTT. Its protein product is CASSHGELNTEAFF.